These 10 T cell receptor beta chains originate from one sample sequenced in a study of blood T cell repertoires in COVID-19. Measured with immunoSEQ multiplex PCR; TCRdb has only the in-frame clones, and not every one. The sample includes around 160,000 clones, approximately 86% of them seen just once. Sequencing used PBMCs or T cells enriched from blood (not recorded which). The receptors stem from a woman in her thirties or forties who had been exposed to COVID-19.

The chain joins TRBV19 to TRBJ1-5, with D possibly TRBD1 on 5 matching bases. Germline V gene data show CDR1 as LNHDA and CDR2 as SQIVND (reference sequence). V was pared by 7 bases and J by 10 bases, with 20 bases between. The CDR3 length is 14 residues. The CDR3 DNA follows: TGTGCCAGTACGGCAGTGGGGCCCATCAGCCCCCAGCATTTT. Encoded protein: CASTAVGPISPQHF.

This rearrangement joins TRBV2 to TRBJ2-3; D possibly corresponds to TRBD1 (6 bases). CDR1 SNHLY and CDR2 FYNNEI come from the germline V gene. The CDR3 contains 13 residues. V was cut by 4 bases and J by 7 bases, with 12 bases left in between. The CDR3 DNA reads TGTGCCAGCAGTGGGCAGGGGCCACATACGCAGTATTTT. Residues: CASSGQGPHTQYF. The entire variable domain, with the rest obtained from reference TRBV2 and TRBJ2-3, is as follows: EPEVTQTPSHQVTQMGQEVILRCVPISNHLYFYWYRQILGQKVEFLVSFYNNEISEKSEIFDDQFSVERPDGSNFTLKIRSTKLEDSAMYFCASSGQGPHTQYFGPGTRLTVL.

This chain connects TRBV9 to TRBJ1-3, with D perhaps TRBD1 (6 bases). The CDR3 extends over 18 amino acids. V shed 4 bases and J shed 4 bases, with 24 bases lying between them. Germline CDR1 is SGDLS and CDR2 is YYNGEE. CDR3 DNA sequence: TGTGCCAGCAGCTCCCATCTCTTACAGGGAGCGGGAGGAAACACCATATATTTT. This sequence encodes CASSSHLLQGAGGNTIYF.

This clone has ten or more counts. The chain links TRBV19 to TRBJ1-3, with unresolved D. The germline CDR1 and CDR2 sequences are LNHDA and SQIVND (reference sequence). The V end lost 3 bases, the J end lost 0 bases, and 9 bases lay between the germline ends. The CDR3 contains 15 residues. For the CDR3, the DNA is TGTGCCAGTAGTATGAGGCAGAGCTCTGGAAACACCATATATTTT. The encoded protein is CASSMRQSSGNTIYF.

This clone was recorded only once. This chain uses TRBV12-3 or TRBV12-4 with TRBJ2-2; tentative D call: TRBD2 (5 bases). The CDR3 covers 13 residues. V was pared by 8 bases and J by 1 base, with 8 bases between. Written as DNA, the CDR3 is TGTGCCAGCCACGAGGGGAACACCGGGGAGCTGTTTTTT. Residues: CASHEGNTGELFF.

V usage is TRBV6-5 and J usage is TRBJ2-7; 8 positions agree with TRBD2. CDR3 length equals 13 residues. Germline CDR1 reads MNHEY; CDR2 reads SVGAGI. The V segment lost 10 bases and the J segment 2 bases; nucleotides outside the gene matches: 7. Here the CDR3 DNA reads TGTGCCACCTCTAGCGGGCAAACCTACGAGCAGTACTTC. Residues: CATSSGQTYEQYF.

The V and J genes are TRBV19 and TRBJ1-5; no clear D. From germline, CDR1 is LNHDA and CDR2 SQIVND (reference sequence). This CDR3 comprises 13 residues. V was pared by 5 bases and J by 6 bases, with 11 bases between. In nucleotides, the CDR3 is TGTGCCAGTAGTCCCAATCGGGGTCAGCCCCAGCATTTT. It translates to CASSPNRGQPQHF.

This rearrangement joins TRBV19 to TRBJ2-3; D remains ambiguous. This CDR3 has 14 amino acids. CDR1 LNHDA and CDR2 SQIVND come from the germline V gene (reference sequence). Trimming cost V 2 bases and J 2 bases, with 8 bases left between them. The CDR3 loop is CASSINQNTDTQYF. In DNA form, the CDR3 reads TGTGCCAGTAGTATAAACCAGAACACAGATACGCAGTATTTT.

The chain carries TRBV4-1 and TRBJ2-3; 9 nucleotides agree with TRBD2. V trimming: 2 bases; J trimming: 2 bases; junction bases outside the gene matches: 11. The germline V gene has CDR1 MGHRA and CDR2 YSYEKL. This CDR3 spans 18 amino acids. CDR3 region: CASSQSPQAGGNTDTQYF. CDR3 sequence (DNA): TGCGCCAGCAGCCAATCTCCCCAGGCGGGAGGGAACACAGATACGCAGTATTTT.

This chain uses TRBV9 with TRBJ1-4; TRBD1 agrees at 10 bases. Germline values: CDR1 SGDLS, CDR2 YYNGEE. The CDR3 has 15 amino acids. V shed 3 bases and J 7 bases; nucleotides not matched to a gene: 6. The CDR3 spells CASSGMTGGVEKLFF. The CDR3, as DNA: TGTGCCAGCAGCGGGATGACAGGGGGCGTTGAAAAACTGTTTTTT.